Presented here are 30 T cell receptor beta chains from one specimen sequenced in a study of technical replicates of blood from several donors. TCRdb's copy holds only in-frame clones and misses some; the assay was immunoSEQ multiplex PCR. The sample lists under 70,000 clones, roughly 92% occurring once. Sequencing was performed on T cells isolated from PBMCs. These TCRs come from a human donor in good health.

V gene TRBV29-1 combines with J gene TRBJ2-1, with 8 bases matching TRBD2. V gave up 8 bases and J gave up 5 bases; unmatched junction bases: 8. This CDR3 has 13 residues. CDR1 is SQVTM, CDR2 ANQGSEA, per germline. Here the CDR3 DNA reads TGCAGCTTCCCGGGACTAGGGAACAATGAGCAGTTCTTC. Residues: CSFPGLGNNEQFF.

This clone has a handful of counts. The chain carries TRBV7-6 and TRBJ2-7; D not resolved. Trimming pared 5 bases from V and 3 bases from J, leaving 14 bases between. Germline assignment: CDR1 SGHVS and CDR2 FNYEAQ. This CDR3 contains 14 residues. The CDR3 DNA reads TGTGCCAGCAGCCCCTCTGCCTTTAGCTACGAGCAGTACTTC. Translation: CASSPSAFSYEQYF.

V usage is TRBV6-5 and J usage is TRBJ1-3; D is undetermined. CDR1 is MNHEY and CDR2 is SVGAGI in the germline V gene. The V end lost 6 bases, the J end lost 0 bases, and 9 bases lay between the germline ends. This CDR3 has 14 residues. CDR3 sequence: CASSGLPSGNTIYF. The CDR3, as DNA: TGTGCCAGCAGCGGACTGCCCTCTGGAAACACCATATATTTT.

The rearrangement links TRBV10-1 to TRBJ2-4; no reliable D call. This CDR3 is built from 12 residues. Germline CDR1 and CDR2: WNHNN and SYGVQD (reference sequence). The V and J ends lost 3 bases and 9 bases respectively, with 9 bases between them. For the CDR3, the DNA is TGCGCCAGCAGTGAATGGCTTTGCATTCAGTACTTC. Translation: CASSEWLCIQYF.

The rearrangement uses TRBV9 and TRBJ2-3, with D perhaps matching TRBD1 (6 bases). Trimming removed 3 bases at V and 1 base at J, with 12 bases between. The germline V gene has CDR1 SGDLS and CDR2 YYNGEE. The CDR3 runs 15 residues. CDR3 residues: CASSEWDTGTDTQYF. The CDR3 DNA sequence: TGTGCCAGCAGCGAGTGGGACACTGGCACAGATACGCAGTATTTT.

The J gene is TRBJ2-1, the V gene TRBV6-5; 9 bases agree with TRBD2. Germline V gene data show CDR1 as MNHEY and CDR2 as SVGAGI. V lost 7 bases and J lost 4; bases outside the gene matches: 8. This CDR3 is built from 15 residues. CDR3 in DNA: TGTGCCAGCACCAACCCCCTAGCGGGGTACAATGAGCAGTTCTTC. Encoded protein: CASTNPLAGYNEQFF.

The chain couples TRBV6-6 to TRBJ1-5; D call uncertain. The CDR3 totals 12 residues. V was shortened by 5 bases and J by 1 base, with 3 bases between the two germline ends. Germline V lookup: CDR1 MNHNY, CDR2 SVGAGI (reference sequence). CDR3 sequence: CASSESNQPQHF. In DNA form, the CDR3 reads TGTGCCAGCAGTGAGAGCAATCAGCCCCAGCATTTT.

In its sample, this clone was seen once. This chain uses TRBV5-8 with TRBJ2-3; 8 positions agree with TRBD2. Germline CDR1 reads SGHTS; CDR2 reads YDEGEE. The V and J ends lost 9 bases and 5 bases, in that order; junction bases with no gene match: 8. This CDR3 contains 13 residues. The CDR3 DNA reads TGTGCCAACGATGTGCGGGAGGAAGATACGCAGTATTTT. Amino acid sequence: CANDVREEDTQYF.

The gene calls are TRBV19 and TRBJ2-6; D ambiguous. Deletions cut 5 bases from V and 0 bases from J, with 5 bases between. CDR3 length equals 14 residues. Germline values: CDR1 LNHDA, CDR2 SQIVND (reference sequence). The CDR3, as DNA: TGTGCCAGTAGTTCCCGCTCTGGGGCCAACGTCCTGACTTTC. This translates into CASSSRSGANVLTF.

The rearrangement joins TRBV2 to TRBJ2-1; possibly TRBD1 for D (6 bases). Trimming left V 4 bases short and J 13 bases short, with 17 bases between. The CDR3 has 13 amino acids. Germline loops: CDR1 SNHLY, CDR2 FYNNEI. This CDR3 is CASSGVGGLEQFF. The CDR3 region has the DNA TGTGCCAGCAGTGGAGTAGGGGGTTTGGAACAGTTCTTC. The full variable domain, rest sourced from reference TRBV2 and TRBJ2-1, is EPEVTQTPSHQVTQMGQEVILRCVPISNHLYFYWYRQILGQKVEFLVSFYNNEISEKSEIFDDQFSVERPDGSNFTLKIRSTKLEDSAMYFCASSGVGGLEQFFGPGTRLTVL.

This chain uses TRBV13 with TRBJ1-5; TRBD1 agrees at 7 bases. The V gene's germline CDR1 is PRHDT and CDR2 FYEKMQ (reference sequence). The CDR3 is 14 amino acids. V dropped 4 bases and J dropped 4; count of bases not matched to a gene: 4. The CDR3 protein is CASSSGQANQPQHF. In DNA, the CDR3 is TGTGCCAGCAGCTCTGGACAGGCTAATCAGCCCCAGCATTTT.

The chain joins TRBV5-8 to TRBJ1-5; D uncertain. V dropped 1 base and J dropped 6 bases, with 8 bases sitting between them. CDR1 is SGHTS, CDR2 YDEGEE, per germline. The CDR3 is 13 amino acids. In nucleotides, the CDR3 is TGTGCCAGCAGCTTGTGGGCAGGTCAGCCCCAGCATTTT. Translated: CASSLWAGQPQHF.

The chain recombines TRBV10-2 with TRBJ2-5; the D gene is possibly TRBD2 (5 bases). Germline-derived CDR1 and CDR2 are WSHSY and SAAADI. The CDR3 sequence is 11 residues long. V dropped 4 bases and J dropped 5 bases, with 5 bases sitting between them. In DNA form, the CDR3 reads TGCGCCAGCAGTGGGGAGGAGACCCAGTACTTC. Amino acids: CASSGEETQYF.

V is TRBV11-2 and J is TRBJ2-3; unclear D gene. Deletions cut 1 base from V and 0 bases from J, with 5 bases between. The CDR3 runs 14 residues. CDR1 is SGHAT, CDR2 FQNNGV, per germline. Written as DNA, the CDR3 is TGTGCCAGCAGCTTAGCGTCTAGCACAGATACGCAGTATTTT. Protein sequence: CASSLASSTDTQYF.

The V gene is TRBV13, the J gene TRBJ2-5, with TRBD1 as a possible D gene (5 bases). CDR1 is PRHDT and CDR2 is FYEKMQ in the germline V gene (reference sequence). The length of the CDR3 is 15 residues. The V gene lost 2 bases and the J gene lost 1 base, with 11 bases spanning the gap. CDR3 sequence reads: CASSLRAGLQETQYF. CDR3 nucleotides: TGTGCCAGCAGCTTAAGGGCAGGGCTCCAAGAGACCCAGTACTTC. Full variable domain (missing parts from reference TRBV13 and TRBJ2-5): AAGVIQSPRHLIKEKRETATLKCYPIPRHDTVYWYQQGPGQDPQFLISFYEKMQSDKGSIPDRFSAQQFSDYHSELNMSSLELGDSALYFCASSLRAGLQETQYFGPGTRLLVL.

The chain has TRBV5-4 and TRBJ1-1, with unresolved D. Trimming removed 3 bases from V and 0 bases from J, with 9 bases in between. The CDR3 totals 14 residues. In germline, CDR1 is SGHNT, CDR2 YYREEE (reference sequence). The CDR3 is CASSSEQVNTEAFF. The CDR3, as DNA: TGTGCCAGCAGCTCAGAGCAGGTGAACACTGAAGCTTTCTTT. Full variable domain (outside the CDR3, taken from reference TRBV5-4 and TRBJ1-1): ETGVTQSPTHLIKTRGQQVTLRCSSQSGHNTVSWYQQALGQGPQFIFQYYREEENGRGNFPPRFSGLQFPNYSSELNVNALELDDSALYLCASSSEQVNTEAFFGQGTRLTVV.

CDR3 in amino acids: CASRPGQGFLGYTF. The DNA for the CDR3 is TGTGCCAGCCGCCCGGGACAGGGGTTTCTTGGCTACACCTTC. The chain has TRBV27 and TRBJ1-2; 10 nucleotides line up with TRBD1. Germline assignment: CDR1 MNHEY and CDR2 SMNVEV (reference sequence). The CDR3 has 14 residues. Losses at the gene ends were 8 bases for V and 7 bases for J; bases not matched to a gene: 10.

V is TRBV7-3 and J is TRBJ2-1; 10 nucleotides match TRBD2. J was trimmed by 3 bases and V by 0 bases; bases with no gene match: 11. The CDR3 is 19 residues long. From germline, CDR1 is SGHTA and CDR2 FQGTGA. CDR3 amino acids: CASSLTLGPGLAHYNEQFF. In DNA form, the CDR3 reads TGTGCCAGCAGCTTAACGTTGGGACCGGGACTAGCGCACTACAATGAGCAGTTCTTC.

The genes are TRBV27 and TRBJ2-1, with TRBD2 identical over 13 bases. Looked up from germline, CDR1 is MNHEY and CDR2 is SMNVEV (reference sequence). With 4 bases clipped from V and 0 bases from J, the junction kept 12 bases outside the gene matches. The CDR3 runs 20 residues. The CDR3 DNA follows: TGTGCCAGCAGTTCCCATTCCGGGACTAGCGGGACTAGCTCCTACAATGAGCAGTTCTTC. This gives the protein CASSSHSGTSGTSSYNEQFF.

This chain uses TRBV6-1 with TRBJ2-1; TRBD1 matches at 10 bases. V lost 3 bases, J lost 4 bases, and 3 bases stayed unmatched. Germline CDR1 MNHNS, CDR2 SASEGT. The CDR3 spans 15 residues. CDR3 coding DNA: TGTGCCAGCAGTGAGGAGGGACAGGGGTACAATGAGCAGTTCTTC. Translating it yields CASSEEGQGYNEQFF.

The V call is TRBV29-1, the J call TRBJ1-3, with a possible D match to TRBD1 (6 bases). CDR1 and CDR2 (germline): SQVTM, ANQGSEA. The CDR3 has 14 residues. V lost 0 bases to trimming and J lost 5 bases, with 11 bases between them. Here the CDR3 reads CSVEDLGQRNTIYF. The CDR3 nucleotides are TGCAGCGTTGAAGATCTAGGACAGCGAAACACCATATATTTT.

J is TRBJ2-2 and V is TRBV2; a weak D match, TRBD1 (5 bases). The V gene lost 3 bases and the J gene lost 9 bases, with 17 bases spanning the gap. CDR1 is SNHLY, CDR2 FYNNEI, per germline. The length of the CDR3 is 15 residues. CDR3 amino acids: CASSELWGVSRELFF. The CDR3 bases are TGTGCCAGCAGTGAGTTATGGGGCGTTAGCCGGGAGCTGTTTTTT.

This chain uses TRBV19 with TRBJ2-1; TRBD2 aligns across 10 bases. This CDR3 is 18 amino acids long. V lost 7 bases to trimming and J lost 2 bases; unmatched junction nucleotides: 14. Germline CDR1 is LNHDA and CDR2 is SQIVND (reference sequence). CDR3 residues: CASTDIGTSGTPYNEQFF. The CDR3 DNA reads as TGTGCCAGTACCGATATAGGTACTAGCGGGACCCCCTACAATGAGCAGTTCTTC.

This clone appeared once. The chain carries TRBV7-2 and TRBJ1-4, with TRBD1 matching over 9 bases. CDR3 length: 14 amino acids. Germline CDR1 SGHTA, CDR2 FQGNSA. The V and J ends lost 6 bases and 3 bases, in that order; junction bases with no gene match: 2. CDR3 bases: TGTGCCAGCAGTAGGGACAGGGCTAATGAAAAACTGTTTTTT. Translated: CASSRDRANEKLFF.

The chain joins TRBV10-1 to TRBJ1-4; D is unclear. The CDR3 length is 13 residues. Germline values: CDR1 WNHNN, CDR2 SYGVQD (reference sequence). V was clipped by 6 bases and J by 7 bases, with 12 bases between them. Here the CDR3 DNA reads TGCGCCAGCAGCTCCCAAGTGGCTGAAAAACTGTTTTTT. This translates into CASSSQVAEKLFF.

The gene calls are TRBV18 and TRBJ2-1; D is uncertain. Trimming shortened V by 3 bases and J by 5 bases, and 11 bases separated the two germline ends. Germline V gene data show CDR1 as KGHSH and CDR2 as LQKENI. This CDR3 contains 14 residues. The CDR3, as DNA: TGTGCCAGCTCACCCCGCGTTGAGAACAATGAGCAGTTCTTC. It yields the protein CASSPRVENNEQFF.

J is TRBJ1-1 and V is TRBV7-9, with D perhaps matching TRBD1 (5 bases). The CDR3 loop spans 14 amino acids. In germline, CDR1 is SEHNR, CDR2 FQNEAQ (reference sequence). V lost 3 bases to trimming and J lost 1 base, with 9 bases between them. The CDR3 region has the DNA TGTGCCAGCAGCTTGACAGTGCCGAACACTGAAGCTTTCTTT. It yields the protein CASSLTVPNTEAFF. Combining the CDR3 with reference TRBV7-9 and TRBJ1-1 gives the whole variable domain DTGVSQNPRHKITKRGQNVTFRCDPISEHNRLYWYRQTLGQGPEFLTYFQNEAQLEKSRLLSDRFSAERPKGSFSTLEIQRTEQGDSAMYLCASSLTVPNTEAFFGQGTRLTVV.

The J gene is TRBJ2-3, the V gene TRBV28; 13 positions agree with TRBD2. V trimming: 6 bases; J trimming: 2 bases; junction bases outside the gene matches: 23. There are 22 residues in the CDR3. CDR1 MDHEN and CDR2 SYDVKM come from the germline V gene. CDR3 region: CASRRTYGLAGEAGGDTDTQYF. CDR3 in DNA: TGTGCCAGCAGGCGGACTTACGGACTAGCGGGAGAAGCAGGCGGAGACACAGATACGCAGTATTTT.

The chain recombines TRBV13 with TRBJ2-5, with D unresolved. V shed 3 bases and J shed 5 bases, with 13 bases lying between them. This CDR3 comprises 14 residues. Germline lookup yields CDR1 PRHDT and CDR2 FYEKMQ (reference sequence). This CDR3 is CASSLISGAETQYF. The CDR3 DNA reads as TGTGCCAGCAGCTTGATAAGTGGAGCCGAGACCCAGTACTTC.

The J gene is TRBJ2-7, the V gene TRBV5-1; a possible D gene is TRBD2 (5 bases). The ends were cut back, 5 bases at V and 0 bases at J, with 12 bases in the middle. The CDR3 is made up of 14 amino acids. CDR1 and CDR2 from the germline V gene are SGHRS and YFSETQ. The CDR3 region has the DNA TGCGCCAGCAGAGTAGCGATCAGCTCCTACGAGCAGTACTTC. Translation: CASRVAISSYEQYF. Complete variable domain (other parts from reference TRBV5-1 and TRBJ2-7): KAGVTQTPRYLIKTRGQQVTLSCSPISGHRSVSWYQQTPGQGLQFLFEYFSETQRNKGNFPGRFSGRQFSNSRSEMNVSTLELGDSALYLCASRVAISSYEQYFGPGTRLTVT.